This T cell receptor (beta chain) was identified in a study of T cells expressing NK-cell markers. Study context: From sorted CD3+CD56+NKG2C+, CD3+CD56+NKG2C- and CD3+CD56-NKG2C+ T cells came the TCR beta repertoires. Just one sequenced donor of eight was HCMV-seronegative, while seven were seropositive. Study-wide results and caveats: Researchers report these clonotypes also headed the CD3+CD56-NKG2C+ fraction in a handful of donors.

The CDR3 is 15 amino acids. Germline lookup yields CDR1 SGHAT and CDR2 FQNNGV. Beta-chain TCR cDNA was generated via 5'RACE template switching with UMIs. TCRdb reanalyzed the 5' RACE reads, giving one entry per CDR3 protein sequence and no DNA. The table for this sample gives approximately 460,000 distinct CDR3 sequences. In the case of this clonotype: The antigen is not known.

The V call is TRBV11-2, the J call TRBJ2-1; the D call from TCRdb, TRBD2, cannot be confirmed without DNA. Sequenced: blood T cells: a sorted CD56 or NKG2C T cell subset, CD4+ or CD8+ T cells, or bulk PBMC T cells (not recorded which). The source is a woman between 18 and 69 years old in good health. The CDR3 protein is CASSALAGNYNEQFF.